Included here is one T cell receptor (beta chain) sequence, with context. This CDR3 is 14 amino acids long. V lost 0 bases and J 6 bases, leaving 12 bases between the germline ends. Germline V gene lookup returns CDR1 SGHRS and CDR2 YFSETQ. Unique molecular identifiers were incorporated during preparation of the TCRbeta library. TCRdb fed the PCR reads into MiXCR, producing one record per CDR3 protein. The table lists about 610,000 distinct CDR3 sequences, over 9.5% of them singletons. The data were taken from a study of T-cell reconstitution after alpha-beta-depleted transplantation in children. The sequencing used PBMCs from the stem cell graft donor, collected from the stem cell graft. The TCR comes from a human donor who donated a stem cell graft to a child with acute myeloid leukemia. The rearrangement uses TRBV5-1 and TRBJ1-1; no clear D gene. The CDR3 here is CASSLARERAEAFF. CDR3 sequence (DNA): TGCGCCAGCAGCTTGGCTAGGGAGAGGGCTGAAGCTTTCTTT.